One and the same sample provided the 11 T cell receptor beta chains below, sequenced in a study of cytotoxic CD8 clonotypes in ibrutinib-treated CLL. TCRdb's copy holds only in-frame clones and misses some; the assay was immunoSEQ multiplex PCR. The table includes around 130,000 clones, 80% to 90% detected once. The specimen comprised PBMCs, sampled after 24 months of ibrutinib treatment. The receptors here all came from a human donor with chronic lymphocytic leukemia.

This clone was detected only once. The chain has TRBV30 and TRBJ1-6; 8 bases align to TRBD1. Germline lookup yields CDR1 GTSNPN and CDR2 SVGIG (reference sequence). J gave up 0 bases and V 4 bases, and 5 bases lay outside the gene matches. The CDR3 is 16 amino acids. The CDR3 is CAWKHTGGSYNSPLHF. The DNA of the CDR3 is TGTGCCTGGAAACACACAGGGGGCTCCTATAATTCACCCCTCCACTTT.

This chain connects TRBV4-1 to TRBJ1-1; the D gene is possibly TRBD1 (6 bases). Trimming removed 1 base from V and 5 bases from J, with 11 bases in between. Germline CDR1 is MGHRA and CDR2 is YSYEKL. CDR3 length: 14 amino acids. DNA for the CDR3: TGCGCCAGCAGCCAAGTGGTGGGACAAACTGAAGCTTTCTTT. Translating gives CASSQVVGQTEAFF.

This clone appeared once. The CDR3 reads CASSTPSGTGELFF. The CDR3 DNA reads TGTGCCAGTAGTACCCCATCCGGGACCGGGGAGCTGTTTTTT. The chain links TRBV19 to TRBJ2-2, with D unresolved. V shed 4 bases and J shed 5 bases, with 11 bases lying between them. The CDR3 sequence is 14 residues long. Germline CDR1 and CDR2: LNHDA and SQIVND (reference sequence).

This chain connects TRBV23-1 to TRBJ1-1, with unresolved D. TRBV23-1 is classed as an ORF, of uncertain function. The CDR3 has 14 amino acids. CDR3 DNA: TGCGCGATGGAGCCGGGGATAATGAACACTGAAGCTTTCTTT. It encodes CAMEPGIMNTEAFF.

DNA for the CDR3: TGTGCCAGCAGTTACTCTCCCGATAGCAATCAGCCCCAGCATTTT. Its protein product is CASSYSPDSNQPQHF. The chain joins TRBV6-6 to TRBJ1-5; D is ambiguous. The CDR3 extends over 15 amino acids. Trimming removed 0 bases from V and 0 bases from J, with 6 bases in between. Germline V gene lookup returns CDR1 MNHNY and CDR2 SVGAGI (reference sequence).

This chain joins TRBV15 and TRBJ2-3; no reliable D call. The CDR3 loop spans 15 amino acids. The V gene's germline CDR1 is LNHNV and CDR2 YYDKDF (reference sequence). V shed 1 base and J shed 1 base, with 9 bases lying between them. The CDR3 sequence: CATSRGVPGTDTQYF. CDR3 nucleotide sequence: TGTGCCACCAGCAGAGGAGTCCCAGGCACAGATACGCAGTATTTT. Supplemented by reference TRBV15 and TRBJ2-3, the full variable domain reads DAMVIQNPRYQVTQFGKPVTLSCSQTLNHNVMYWYQQKSSQAPKLLFHYYDKDFNNEADTPDNFQSRRPNTSFCFLDIRSPGLGDTAMYLCATSRGVPGTDTQYFGPGTRLTVL.

This chain links TRBV18 with TRBJ1-1; D is undetermined. The ends were cut back, 2 bases at V and 1 base at J, with 11 bases in the middle. Germline CDR1 is KGHSH and CDR2 is LQKENI. This CDR3 has 15 amino acids. CDR3 loop: CASSPFSEANTEAFF. CDR3 nucleotides: TGTGCCAGCTCACCATTCAGCGAAGCGAACACTGAAGCTTTCTTT.

This chain connects TRBV14 to TRBJ1-4, with TRBD1 as a possible D gene (5 bases). In germline, CDR1 is SGHDN, CDR2 FVKESK. This CDR3 contains 16 residues. V lost 3 bases, J lost 4 bases, and 15 bases lay in between. DNA for the CDR3: TGTGCCAGCAGCCAGGTCCATGGGGGTAATAATGAAAAACTGTTTTTT. It specifies CASSQVHGGNNEKLFF.

This clone has only one observation. The chain joins TRBV9 to TRBJ2-2; the match to TRBD2 covers 9 bases. Germline loops: CDR1 SGDLS, CDR2 YYNGEE. V lost 0 bases, J lost 5 bases, and 8 bases stayed unmatched. The CDR3 has 17 amino acids. The CDR3 sequence is CASSVGAGGDITGELFF. The CDR3 bases are TGTGCCAGCAGCGTAGGAGCGGGGGGTGATATTACCGGGGAGCTGTTTTTT.

This clone was observed a few times. The rearrangement links TRBV30 to TRBJ2-5; 8 positions agree with TRBD1. CDR1 GTSNPN and CDR2 SVGIG come from the germline V gene (reference sequence). The CDR3 is 13 residues long. V dropped 2 bases and J dropped 7; count of bases not matched to a gene: 6. The CDR3 here is CAWSQTGVGTQYF. DNA of the CDR3: TGTGCCTGGAGTCAGACAGGGGTAGGGACCCAGTACTTC.

This clone turned up a few times. The J gene is TRBJ1-5, the V gene TRBV19; D not certain. Germline lookup yields CDR1 LNHDA and CDR2 SQIVND (reference sequence). V was pared by 4 bases and J by 3 bases, with 13 bases between. The CDR3 runs to 15 residues. In DNA, the CDR3 is TGTGCCAGTAGTACACGAGGACGGACCAATCAGCCCCAGCATTTT. Protein sequence: CASSTRGRTNQPQHF.